This T cell receptor (beta chain) stems from a study of spatial heterogeneity in lung cancer. Overall study findings and caveats: Nonsynonymous mutation counts, ubiquitous and regional, were tracked by the respective counts of ubiquitous and regional expanded TCRs. Within tumors, counts of expanded alpha and beta TCRs tracked tumor mutation counts.

Sample share makes this clonotype large. The antigen is not known. Using its own MiXCR run on the 5' RACE reads, TCRdb lists one record per CDR3 protein. The sample shows some 2,000 distinct CDR3 sequences, approximately 9% of them seen only once. Germline V gives CDR1 WSHSY, CDR2 SAAADI. With 6 bases clipped from V and 3 bases from J, the junction kept 8 bases outside the gene matches. The CDR3 spans 15 residues. The time point: sample taken at primary tumor resection. Here the sequenced sample was lung tumor tissue, taken at surgery. The sequence was collected from a female donor with early-stage non-small cell lung cancer. The chain carries TRBV10-2 and TRBJ2-3; 8 nucleotides agree with TRBD1. CDR3 sequence: CASRRQGTTTDTQYF. The CDR3 coding sequence is TGCGCCAGCAGGAGACAGGGGACAACGACAGATACGCAGTATTTT.